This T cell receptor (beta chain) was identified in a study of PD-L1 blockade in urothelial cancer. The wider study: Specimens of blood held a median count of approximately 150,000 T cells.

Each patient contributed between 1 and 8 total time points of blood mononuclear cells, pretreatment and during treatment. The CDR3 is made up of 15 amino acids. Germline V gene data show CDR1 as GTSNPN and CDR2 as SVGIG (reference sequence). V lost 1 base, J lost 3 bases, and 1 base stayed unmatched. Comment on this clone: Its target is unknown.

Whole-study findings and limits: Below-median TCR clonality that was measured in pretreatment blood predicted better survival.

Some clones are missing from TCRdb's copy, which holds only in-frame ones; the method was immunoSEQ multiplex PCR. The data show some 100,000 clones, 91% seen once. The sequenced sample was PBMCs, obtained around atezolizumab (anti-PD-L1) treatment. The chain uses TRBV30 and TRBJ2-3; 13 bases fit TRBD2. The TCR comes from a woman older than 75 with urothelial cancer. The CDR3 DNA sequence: TGTGCCTGGAGTGGGGGACTAGCGGGGACAGATACGCAGTATTTT. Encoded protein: CAWSGGLAGTDTQYF.